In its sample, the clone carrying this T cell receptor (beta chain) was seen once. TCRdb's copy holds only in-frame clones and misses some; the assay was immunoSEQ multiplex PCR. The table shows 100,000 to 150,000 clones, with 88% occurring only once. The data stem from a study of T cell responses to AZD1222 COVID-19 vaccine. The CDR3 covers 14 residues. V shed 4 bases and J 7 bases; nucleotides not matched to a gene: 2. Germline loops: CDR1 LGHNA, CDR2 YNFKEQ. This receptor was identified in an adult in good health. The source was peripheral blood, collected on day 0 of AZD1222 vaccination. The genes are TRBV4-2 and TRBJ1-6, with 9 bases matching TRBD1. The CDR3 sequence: CASSRQGGNSPLHF. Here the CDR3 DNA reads TGTGCCAGCAGCCGACAGGGGGGAAATTCACCCCTCCACTTT.